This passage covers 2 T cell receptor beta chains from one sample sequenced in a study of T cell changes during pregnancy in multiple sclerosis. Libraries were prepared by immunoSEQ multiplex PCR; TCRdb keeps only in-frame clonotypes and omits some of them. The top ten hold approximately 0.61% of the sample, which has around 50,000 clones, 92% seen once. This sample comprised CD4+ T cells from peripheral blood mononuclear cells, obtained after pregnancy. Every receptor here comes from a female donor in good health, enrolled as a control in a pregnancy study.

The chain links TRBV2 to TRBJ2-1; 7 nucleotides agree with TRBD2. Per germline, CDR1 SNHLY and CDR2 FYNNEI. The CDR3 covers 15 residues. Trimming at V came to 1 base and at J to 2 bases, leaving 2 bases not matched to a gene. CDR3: CASSEGLAAYNEQFF. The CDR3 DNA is TGTGCCAGCAGTGAAGGACTAGCCGCCTACAATGAGCAGTTCTTC.

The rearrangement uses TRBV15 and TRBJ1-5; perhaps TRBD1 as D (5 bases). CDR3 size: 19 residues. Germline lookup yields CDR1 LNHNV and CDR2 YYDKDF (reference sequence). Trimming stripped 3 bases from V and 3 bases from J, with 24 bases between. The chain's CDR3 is CATSRETAATWGDNQPQHF. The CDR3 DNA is TGTGCCACCAGCAGGGAAACGGCCGCTACCTGGGGGGACAATCAGCCCCAGCATTTT.